One sample yielded the 5 T cell receptor beta chains listed below, sequenced in a study of blood T cell repertoires in COVID-19. Using immunoSEQ multiplex PCR, the repertoire was profiled, and TCRdb retains in-frame clones only, with some absent. This table holds around 140,000 clones, 65% to 85% found once. The specimen was peripheral blood. These TCRs come from a woman older than 75 with acute or convalescent COVID-19.

The chain has TRBV11-2 and TRBJ1-6; TRBD1 aligns across 9 bases. Trimming took 4 bases from V and 9 from J; bases not matched to a gene: 7. Germline assignment: CDR1 SGHAT and CDR2 FQNNGV. The CDR3 spans 15 residues. The CDR3 DNA reads as TGTGCCAGCAGCTCCTTACAGGGGGCAGTTTCACCCCTCCACTTT. It yields the protein CASSSLQGAVSPLHF.

V gene TRBV7-8 combines with J gene TRBJ1-2; D may be TRBD1 (6 bases). This CDR3 contains 15 residues. Germline-derived CDR1 and CDR2 are SGHVS and FQNEAQ. With 1 base removed from V and 2 bases from J, the gap between germline ends came to 11 bases. DNA of the CDR3: TGTGCCAGCAGCTTAGGGACAGCTGTAAACTATGGCTACACCTTC. Protein: CASSLGTAVNYGYTF. The full variable domain, in which reference TRBV7-8 and TRBJ1-2 provide the parts outside the CDR3, is GAGVSQSPRYKVAKRGQDVALRCDPISGHVSLFWYQQALGQGPEFLTYFQNEAQLDKSGLPSDRFFAERPEGSVSTLKIQRTQQEDSAVYLCASSLGTAVNYGYTFGSGTRLTVV.

This chain joins TRBV27 and TRBJ2-1, with 12 bases that match TRBD1. From germline, CDR1 is MNHEY and CDR2 SMNVEV (reference sequence). Losses at the gene ends were 7 bases for V and 7 bases for J; bases not matched to a gene: 11. This CDR3 is built from 16 residues. The chain's CDR3 is CASNPTGTGGWNEQFF. As DNA, the CDR3 is TGTGCCAGCAATCCGACCGGGACAGGGGGCTGGAATGAGCAGTTCTTC.

This clone was seen more than once but under ten times. The chain employs TRBV11-2 and TRBJ2-1; D is perhaps TRBD1 (6 bases). Germline lookup yields CDR1 SGHAT and CDR2 FQNNGV. This CDR3 has 16 amino acids. The V end was cut by 3 bases, the J end by 9 bases, with 21 bases between. The CDR3 region has the DNA TGTGCCAGCAGCTTCCCTTTCCGTTATCAGGGGAGTGAGCAGTTCTTC. It translates to CASSFPFRYQGSEQFF.

The V call is TRBV6-4, the J call TRBJ1-3, with D unresolved. The CDR3 runs to 16 residues. V lost 4 bases and J lost 2, with 15 bases in between. The germline CDR1 and CDR2 sequences are MRHNA and SNTAGT. The CDR3 loop reads CASSALSIGAGNTIYF. DNA of the CDR3: TGTGCCAGCAGTGCCCTTTCTATTGGAGCTGGAAACACCATATATTTT.